A single sample is the source of the 22 T cell receptor beta chains below, sequenced in a study of low-dose radiotherapy and immunotherapy resistance in tumors. TRAV- and TRBV-specific primers, spanning alpha and beta chains, primed first-strand cDNA. TCR amplification involved 20 PCR cycles with a constant-region primer and V-primer adapter. TCRdb recomputed calls from the reads with MiXCR, one row per CDR3 protein. The repertoire holds roughly 38,000 distinct CDR3 sequences, with less than 25% as singletons. The time point is: after trial treatment. Treatment given: LDRT plus nivolumab, ipilimumab, low-dose cyclophosphamide and aspirin (RACIN trial). The sequences come from PBMCs, collected after low-dose radiotherapy plus immunotherapy. The receptors stem from a female donor with ovarian cancer.

With regard to this clonotype: This probably arose from a read error, given a far larger clone one base away. V gene TRBV20-1 combines with J gene TRBJ2-4; TRBD1 agrees at 7 bases. V dropped 3 bases and J dropped 13; count of bases not matched to a gene: 18. From germline, CDR1 is DFQATT and CDR2 SNEGSKA (reference sequence). CDR3 length equals 15 residues. The CDR3 nucleotides are TGCAGTGCTAGCGTTGAGACAGGGATCACGGATGAGCAGTACTTC. Encoded protein: CSASVETGITDEQYF.

This clonotype was recorded at least ten times. This chain links TRBV12-3 or TRBV12-4 with TRBJ2-3; TRBD2 matches 8 bases. V lost 2 bases to trimming and J lost 6 bases; unmatched junction nucleotides: 7. The length of the CDR3 is 15 residues. CDR3 sequence reads: CASSLQAGGLDTQYF. CDR3 bases: TGTGCCAGCAGTTTACAGGCGGGGGGCCTGGATACGCAGTATTTT.

CDR3 protein: CATSDFLIQGAQFF. As DNA, the CDR3 is TGTGCCACCAGTGATTTCCTAATACAGGGGGCTCAGTTCTTC. This rearrangement joins TRBV24-1 to TRBJ2-1; 9 positions agree with TRBD1. In germline, CDR1 is KGHDR, CDR2 SFDVKD. V was pared by 1 base and J by 13 bases, with 7 bases of the junction left unmatched. The CDR3 loop spans 14 amino acids.

The sample holds many counts of this clonotype. The J gene is TRBJ1-6, the V gene TRBV4-1; 7 positions match TRBD1. Germline V gives CDR1 MGHRA, CDR2 YSYEKL. After removal of 1 base from V and 10 bases from J, the junction contained 16 bases not matched to a gene. This CDR3 contains 18 residues. The CDR3: CASSQANFVGQSESPLHF. The CDR3 DNA reads as TGCGCCAGCAGCCAAGCCAATTTCGTGGGACAGTCAGAATCACCCCTCCACTTT.

The sample holds a few counts of this clonotype. Only one base separates this from a far larger clonotype, so it likely reflects a read error. V gene TRBV28 combines with J gene TRBJ2-4; 12 bases agree with TRBD2. The germline CDR1 and CDR2 sequences are MDHEN and SYDVKM. The CDR3 covers 15 residues. The V and J ends lost 5 bases and 13 bases, in that order; junction bases with no gene match: 12. CDR3 in amino acids: CASSRLAGDFNEQYF. In DNA, the CDR3 is TGTGCCAGCAGTAGACTAGCGGGAGATTTCAATGAGCAGTACTTC.

This clonotype has ten or more counts. This chain uses TRBV28 with TRBJ2-7, with TRBD2 as a possible D gene (5 bases). Deletions cut 6 bases from V and 3 bases from J, with 15 bases between. Germline-derived CDR1 and CDR2 are MDHEN and SYDVKM. CDR3 length equals 14 residues. The CDR3 sequence: CASRYSGVLYEQYF. The CDR3 coding sequence is TGTGCCAGCAGATACAGCGGAGTCCTCTACGAGCAGTACTTC.

This clonotype came up many times. The chain recombines TRBV11-2 with TRBJ2-5, with D possibly being TRBD2 (5 bases). Germline V gives CDR1 SGHAT, CDR2 FQNNGV. V dropped 5 bases and J dropped 4 bases, with 11 bases sitting between them. The CDR3 has 13 amino acids. CDR3 coding DNA: TGTGCCAGCAGCGCAGGACTCGCAGAGACCCAGTACTTC. Translation: CASSAGLAETQYF.

This clonotype was picked up many times. This sequence joins TRBV6-5 and TRBJ2-6; D call uncertain. CDR1 MNHEY and CDR2 SVGAGI come from the germline V gene. This CDR3 comprises 15 residues. V lost 6 bases to trimming and J lost 0 bases, with 9 bases between them. CDR3 coding DNA: TGTGCCAGCAGCACCTACAGCTCTGGGGCCAACGTCCTGACTTTC. Translation: CASSTYSSGANVLTF.

This clonotype came up many times. This chain links TRBV2 with TRBJ1-1; TRBD1 matches at 8 bases. The V segment lost 3 bases and the J segment 1 base; nucleotides outside the gene matches: 4. The CDR3 runs to 15 residues. Germline CDR1 SNHLY, CDR2 FYNNEI. This CDR3 reads CASSEEGQANTEAFF. CDR3 bases: TGTGCCAGCAGTGAGGAGGGACAGGCGAACACTGAAGCTTTCTTT.

The chain couples TRBV19 to TRBJ1-5; 9 bases line up with TRBD1. After removal of 5 bases from V and 3 bases from J, the junction contained 5 bases not matched to a gene. This CDR3 contains 15 residues. Germline values: CDR1 LNHDA, CDR2 SQIVND (reference sequence). CDR3 residues: CASSFDRGINQPQHF. The CDR3 DNA follows: TGTGCCAGTAGTTTCGACAGGGGGATCAATCAGCCCCAGCATTTT. The whole variable domain, filled in from reference TRBV19 and TRBJ1-5, reads DGGITQSPKYLFRKEGQNVTLSCEQNLNHDAMYWYRQDPGQGLRLIYYSQIVNDFQKGDIAEGYSVSREKKESFPLTVTSAQKNPTAFYLCASSFDRGINQPQHFGDGTRLSIL.

This clonotype has a count of ten or more. This chain connects TRBV6-2 or TRBV6-3 to TRBJ2-7; 7 bases match TRBD1. There are 16 residues in the CDR3. J gave up 2 bases and V 8 bases, and 15 bases lay outside the gene matches. Germline V CDR1 and CDR2: MNHEY, SVGEGT. CDR3 sequence: CASSDAGQALTYEQYF. In nucleotides, the CDR3 is TGTGCCAGCTCCGATGCCGGACAGGCCCTAACCTACGAGCAGTACTTC.

This clonotype appeared many times. The CDR3 bases are TGTGCCAGCAGTGACCGACGAGGGTATGCAGTGGGATATAGCAATCAGCCCCAGCATTTT. Translating gives CASSDRRGYAVGYSNQPQHF. The chain uses TRBV2 and TRBJ1-5; D gene ambiguous. V dropped 3 bases and J dropped 0 bases, with 24 bases sitting between them. Looked up from germline, CDR1 is SNHLY and CDR2 is FYNNEI. The CDR3 is 20 residues long.

This clonotype was counted ten times or more. The chain links TRBV4-1 to TRBJ2-1; 9 bases align to TRBD1. This CDR3 region has 15 residues. In germline, CDR1 is MGHRA, CDR2 YSYEKL. The V segment lost 2 bases and the J segment 4 bases; nucleotides outside the gene matches: 3. CDR3 bases: TGCGCCAGCAGCCAACTGACAGGGGGGTACAATGAGCAGTTCTTC. Its translation: CASSQLTGGYNEQFF.

The V call is TRBV5-1, the J call TRBJ2-7; 7 positions agree with TRBD1. V was clipped by 4 bases and J by 4 bases; unmatched bases: 8. This CDR3 spans 14 amino acids. CDR1 and CDR2 (germline): SGHRS, YFSETQ. CDR3 bases: TGCGCCAGCAGCCCTAGGACAGGTTCTTACGAGCAGTACTTC. Translation gives CASSPRTGSYEQYF.

This clonotype has at least ten counts. This rearrangement joins TRBV19 to TRBJ1-1, with D uncertain. The V and J ends lost 2 bases and 2 bases respectively, with 6 bases between them. Germline V gene lookup returns CDR1 LNHDA and CDR2 SQIVND (reference sequence). There are 13 residues in the CDR3. The CDR3 here is CASSISGNTEAFF. The CDR3 DNA reads as TGTGCCAGTAGTATAAGTGGAAACACTGAAGCTTTCTTT.

The sample holds a few counts of this clonotype. This chain connects TRBV20-1 to TRBJ1-1, with a weak D call TRBD1 (6 bases). V was trimmed by 3 bases and J by 2 bases, leaving 16 bases between them. Looked up from germline, CDR1 is DFQATT and CDR2 is SNEGSKA (reference sequence). The CDR3 sequence is 15 residues long. The CDR3 DNA sequence: TGCAGTGCTAGGGGCGTGGGGGCCACTAACACTGAAGCTTTCTTT. Its translation is CSARGVGATNTEAFF.

In its sample, this clonotype ranks as medium-sized. The rearrangement links TRBV28 to TRBJ2-1; 10 bases are shared with TRBD2. This CDR3 is 16 amino acids long. The germline CDR1 and CDR2 sequences are MDHEN and SYDVKM. V was clipped by 6 bases and J by 7 bases; unmatched bases: 12. CDR3 DNA sequence: TGTGCCAGCAGCCCCGGGAGCGGGAGGGCCCGGAATGAGCAGTTCTTC. Translating it yields CASSPGSGRARNEQFF.

This clonotype appeared a single time. This chain joins TRBV27 and TRBJ1-1; D call uncertain. The V gene's germline CDR1 is MNHEY and CDR2 SMNVEV (reference sequence). V lost 3 bases and J lost 12, with 8 bases in between. CDR3 length: 10 residues. CDR3 sequence reads: CASSFRVTFF. The CDR3 coding sequence is TGTGCCAGCAGTTTTCGGGTGACTTTCTTT.

As to this clonotype: This is likely an artifact of a read error, given a far larger clone one base away. This chain links TRBV30 with TRBJ2-5, with D perhaps TRBD1 or TRBD2 (6 bases each). The J call could be wrong; TRBJ2-7 is a better fit for the DNA end. The CDR3 is made up of 14 amino acids. The germline CDR1 and CDR2 sequences are GTSNPN and SVGIG (reference sequence). CDR3 DNA sequence: TGTGCCTGGGCTCTGAGGGGGGACTCCTACGAGCAGTACTTC. Its translation: CAWALRGDSYEQYF.

Points on this clonotype: This likely reflects a read error, since a far larger clone is one base away. This chain joins TRBV6-8 and TRBJ2-7; D remains unclear. CDR3 length: 12 amino acids. The germline CDR1 and CDR2 sequences are MNHGY and SAAAGT. This CDR3 is CANSGVYREQYF. The DNA of the CDR3 is TGTGCCAACAGTGGGGTGTACAGAGAGCAGTACTTC.

The sample holds many counts of this clonotype. The rearrangement uses TRBV19 and TRBJ2-3; TRBD1 agrees at 7 bases. CDR1 and CDR2 from the germline V gene are LNHDA and SQIVND (reference sequence). The trim removed 5 bases at V and 4 bases at J, leaving 6 bases unmatched. This CDR3 has 14 amino acids. This CDR3 reads CASSPTTGPDTQYF. The CDR3 region has the DNA TGTGCCAGTAGTCCGACGACAGGGCCAGATACGCAGTATTTT.

This clonotype is large within its sample. The gene calls are TRBV5-6 and TRBJ2-1; possibly TRBD1 or TRBD2 for D (6 bases each). In germline, CDR1 is SGHDT, CDR2 YYEEEE. This CDR3 is built from 18 residues. V gave up 0 bases and J gave up 8 bases, with 24 bases separating them. This CDR3 is CASSLGADLGGLSYEQFF. In DNA form, the CDR3 reads TGTGCCAGCAGCTTGGGGGCGGACCTGGGGGGCCTCAGCTATGAGCAGTTCTTC.